The 27 T cell receptor beta chains listed next were all sequenced from one sample in a study of OX40 agonist ivuxolimab in advanced cancers. Receptors were amplified or captured by the immunoSEQ multiplex PCR assay. Not all clones reach the TCRdb copy of this immuneACCESS table, which keeps in-frame sequences only. Checked studies attribute under half of the gap to unresolved V genes and leave the rest unexplained. The sample yields roughly 16,000 clones; around 80% were counted once. Clones ranked in the top ten supply 35% to 45% of the sample. Material: CD4+ or CD8+ T cells sorted from blood, obtained in a trial of the OX40 agonist ivuxolimab. The receptors derive from an adult with an advanced solid tumor such as melanoma, head and neck, liver or kidney cancer.

This clone was detected only a few times. CDR3 protein: CASSLSWANLGETQYF. The CDR3 region has the DNA TGTGCCAGCAGTTTATCTTGGGCTAACCTCGGGGAGACCCAGTACTTC. J is TRBJ2-5 and V is TRBV28; D not resolved. The CDR3 is 16 amino acids. CDR1 MDHEN and CDR2 SYDVKM come from the germline V gene. V gave up 1 base and J gave up 5 bases, with 17 bases separating them.

This clone was detected only once. This chain links TRBV6-5 with TRBJ2-5; D may be TRBD1 or TRBD2 (5 bases each). Germline lookup yields CDR1 MNHEY and CDR2 SVGAGI. V lost 8 bases and J 1 base, leaving 11 bases between the germline ends. CDR3 length: 13 amino acids. CDR3 in DNA: TGTGCCAGCCGGTCAGGGACCCAAGAGACCCAGTACTTC. It codes for CASRSGTQETQYF.

The chain links TRBV15 to TRBJ1-4; perhaps TRBD1 as D (6 bases). V was clipped by 0 bases and J by 7 bases, with 12 bases between them. The germline CDR1 and CDR2 sequences are LNHNV and YYDKDF (reference sequence). CDR3 length equals 15 residues. The CDR3 protein is CATSRDQGGGEKLFF. The CDR3 DNA reads TGTGCCACCAGCAGAGATCAAGGGGGTGGTGAAAAACTGTTTTTT.

DNA for the CDR3: TGTGCCAGCAGCTCGACAGGGTATGGGAGTTCACCCCTCCACTTT. This sequence encodes CASSSTGYGSSPLHF. The chain joins TRBV7-2 to TRBJ1-6, with TRBD1 matching over 7 bases. The CDR3 consists of 15 residues. After removal of 4 bases from V and 9 bases from J, the junction contained 9 bases not matched to a gene. CDR1 and CDR2 from the germline V gene are SGHTA and FQGNSA.

The rearrangement joins TRBV9 to TRBJ2-3, with TRBD2 matching over 8 bases. This CDR3 spans 16 amino acids. Germline CDR1 and CDR2: SGDLS and YYNGEE. The V segment lost 0 bases and the J segment 2 bases; nucleotides outside the gene matches: 5. The CDR3 DNA follows: TGTGCCAGCAGCGTAGAGAGCGGGGGCACCACAGATACGCAGTATTTT. This encodes CASSVESGGTTDTQYF.

This rearrangement joins TRBV4-3 to TRBJ2-7, with 10 positions matching TRBD1. The CDR3 is made up of 14 amino acids. The junction had 2 bases not matched to a gene; V was cut back by 4 bases and J by 2 bases. The germline CDR1 and CDR2 sequences are LGHNA and YSLEER. The CDR3, as DNA: TGCGCCAGCAGCCCTGGGACAGGGGCCTACGAGCAGTACTTC. Its translation: CASSPGTGAYEQYF.

This chain uses TRBV6-1 with TRBJ2-1; possible D gene TRBD2, 5 bases. The germline V gene encodes CDR1 MNHNS and CDR2 SASEGT. V lost 6 bases and J 7 bases, leaving 10 bases between the germline ends. This CDR3 has 12 residues. CDR3 DNA: TGTGCCAGCAGCCAAACTAGAAATGAGCAGTTCTTC. It yields the protein CASSQTRNEQFF.

This sequence joins TRBV7-7 and TRBJ1-2; possible D gene TRBD1, 6 bases. This CDR3 spans 17 amino acids. Trimming cost V 2 bases and J 3 bases, with 19 bases left between them. CDR1 SSHAT and CDR2 FNYEAQ come from the germline V gene (reference sequence). The CDR3 is CASSLYLLTGRDYGYTF. For the CDR3, the DNA is TGTGCCAGCAGCTTATACCTACTCACAGGGAGAGACTATGGCTACACCTTC.

The chain uses TRBV11-3 and TRBJ1-2; 7 bases align to TRBD1. CDR1 and CDR2 (germline): SGHNT, YENEEA. V dropped 1 base and J dropped 3; count of bases not matched to a gene: 14. The CDR3 totals 18 residues. This chain's CDR3 is CASSLGLTGVVFDYGYTF. Written as DNA, the CDR3 is TGTGCCAGCAGCTTAGGGCTCACAGGGGTGGTATTCGACTATGGCTACACCTTC.

Here the CDR3 reads CASSQDWAGGLETQYF. As DNA, the CDR3 is TGTGCCAGCAGCCAAGATTGGGCGGGGGGGCTGGAGACCCAGTACTTC. The rearrangement links TRBV4-2 to TRBJ2-5; 9 nucleotides match TRBD2. The V gene end was trimmed by 0 bases and the J gene end by 5 bases; junction bases not matched to a gene: 7. The CDR3 spans 16 residues. In germline, CDR1 is LGHNA, CDR2 YNFKEQ.

V gene TRBV29-1 combines with J gene TRBJ2-1, with D hard to call. CDR1 is SQVTM, CDR2 ANQGSEA, per germline. V was cut by 8 bases and J by 5 bases, with 7 bases left in between. CDR3 size: 10 residues. This CDR3 reads CSLYHNEQFF. DNA of the CDR3: TGCAGCTTATACCACAATGAGCAGTTCTTC.

This clone was detected only a few times. J is TRBJ2-7 and V is TRBV7-9, with D possibly being TRBD1 (6 bases). Germline lookup yields CDR1 SEHNR and CDR2 FQNEAQ (reference sequence). The CDR3 has 13 residues. V gave up 7 bases and J gave up 2 bases, with 12 bases separating them. CDR3 sequence reads: CASNIGTPYEQYF. The CDR3 coding sequence is TGTGCCAGCAACATCGGGACACCCTACGAGCAGTACTTC.

The rearrangement joins TRBV5-4 to TRBJ2-7, with 14 bases matching TRBD2. With V trimmed by 0 bases and J by 4 bases, 0 bases remained unmatched. CDR3 length equals 15 residues. Per germline, CDR1 SGHNT and CDR2 YYREEE (reference sequence). CDR3 coding DNA: TGTGCCAGCAGCTTGGGGACTAGCGGGGGGTACGAGCAGTACTTC. Encoded protein: CASSLGTSGGYEQYF.

V and J are TRBV28 and TRBJ2-3; D not resolved. Trimming stripped 5 bases from V and 2 bases from J, with 23 bases between. Germline V gene lookup returns CDR1 MDHEN and CDR2 SYDVKM. The CDR3 has 18 residues. The DNA for the CDR3 is TGTGCCAGCAGTCTATCTATGTTGGCATTTCGGATCACAGATACGCAGTATTTT. It encodes CASSLSMLAFRITDTQYF. The full variable domain, rest sourced from reference TRBV28 and TRBJ2-3, is DVKVTQSSRYLVKRTGEKVFLECVQDMDHENMFWYRQDPGLGLRLIYFSYDVKMKEKGDIPEGYSVSREKKERFSLILESASTNQTSMYLCASSLSMLAFRITDTQYFGPGTRLTVL.

This clone came up a few times. The chain uses TRBV4-2 and TRBJ2-1; D may be TRBD2 (6 bases). The germline V gene has CDR1 LGHNA and CDR2 YNFKEQ. The V and J ends lost 2 bases and 3 bases respectively, with 14 bases between them. The CDR3 is 16 amino acids. CDR3 region: CASSQLWDSDYNEQFF. In DNA, the CDR3 is TGTGCCAGCAGCCAATTATGGGACTCAGACTACAATGAGCAGTTCTTC.

This clone was recorded at least ten times. The DNA of the CDR3 is TGTGCCAGCAGCCAGGGACAGGAATATTCACCCCTCCACTTT. Translation gives CASSQGQEYSPLHF. V is TRBV4-2 and J is TRBJ1-6; 8 nucleotides align to TRBD1. The CDR3 runs 14 residues. V trimming: 3 bases; J trimming: 8 bases; junction bases outside the gene matches: 3. CDR1 and CDR2 from the germline V gene are LGHNA and YNFKEQ.

This sequence joins TRBV5-6 and TRBJ2-6, with D possibly matching TRBD1 (5 bases). This CDR3 is 15 amino acids long. Germline lookup yields CDR1 SGHDT and CDR2 YYEEEE. Trimming left V 5 bases short and J 1 base short, with 10 bases between. In DNA form, the CDR3 reads TGTGCCAGCAGGTCCGACAGTTCTGGGGCCAACGTCCTGACTTTC. Residues: CASRSDSSGANVLTF.

This chain joins TRBV7-9 and TRBJ2-1, with 8 bases fitting TRBD1. The CDR3 consists of 16 residues. Germline CDR1 reads SEHNR; CDR2 reads FQNEAQ (reference sequence). V gave up 4 bases and J gave up 6 bases; unmatched junction bases: 11. As DNA, the CDR3 is TGTGCCAGCAGCTCCCGGACAGGGCTTTGGGGCAATGAGCAGTTCTTC. Its protein is CASSSRTGLWGNEQFF. Combining the CDR3 with reference TRBV7-9 and TRBJ2-1 gives the whole variable domain DTGVSQNPRHKITKRGQNVTFRCDPISEHNRLYWYRQTLGQGPEFLTYFQNEAQLEKSRLLSDRFSAERPKGSFSTLEIQRTEQGDSAMYLCASSSRTGLWGNEQFFGPGTRLTVL.

This sequence joins TRBV19 and TRBJ2-1; D call uncertain. Germline CDR1 and CDR2: LNHDA and SQIVND (reference sequence). The length of the CDR3 is 11 residues. V was pared by 5 bases and J by 4 bases, with 3 bases between. CDR3: CASSLYNEQFF. CDR3 DNA: TGTGCCAGTAGTTTATACAATGAGCAGTTCTTC.

The chain uses TRBV18 and TRBJ2-7; 14 nucleotides align to TRBD2. Germline assignment: CDR1 KGHSH and CDR2 LQKENI. V trimming: 5 bases; J trimming: 0 bases; junction bases outside the gene matches: 6. This CDR3 spans 17 amino acids. CDR3 residues: CASSSGTSGGLSYEQYF. The CDR3 region has the DNA TGTGCCAGCTCATCGGGGACTAGCGGGGGCCTCTCCTACGAGCAGTACTTC. Full variable domain (missing parts from reference TRBV18 and TRBJ2-7): NAGVMQNPRHLVRRRGQEARLRCSPMKGHSHVYWYRQLPEEGLKFMVYLQKENIIDESGMPKERFSAEFPKEGPSILRIQQVVRGDSAAYFCASSSGTSGGLSYEQYFGPGTRLTVT.

This chain connects TRBV18 to TRBJ1-2; D remains ambiguous. Trimming stripped 4 bases from V and 8 bases from J, with 11 bases between. The CDR3 is 12 amino acids. Germline CDR1 reads KGHSH; CDR2 reads LQKENI. The CDR3 nucleotides read TGTGCCAGCTCACTACCGGAGGGAGGCTACACCTTC. It codes for CASSLPEGGYTF. Looking up the rest from reference TRBV18 and TRBJ1-2 gives the full variable domain: NAGVMQNPRHLVRRRGQEARLRCSPMKGHSHVYWYRQLPEEGLKFMVYLQKENIIDESGMPKERFSAEFPKEGPSILRIQQVVRGDSAAYFCASSLPEGGYTFGSGTRLTVV.

This clone appeared once. The V gene is TRBV2, the J gene TRBJ2-7; TRBD1 aligns across 10 bases. V lost 9 bases to trimming and J lost 3 bases; unmatched junction nucleotides: 14. The CDR3 is made up of 16 amino acids. The germline CDR1 and CDR2 sequences are SNHLY and FYNNEI. CDR3 residues: CARDRGDRGGSYEQYF. In nucleotides, the CDR3 is TGTGCCAGAGACAGGGGGGACAGGGGAGGGAGCTACGAGCAGTACTTC.

V usage is TRBV6-1 and J usage is TRBJ2-1; D remains unclear. Looked up from germline, CDR1 is MNHNS and CDR2 is SASEGT. The CDR3 is 15 amino acids. Trimming removed 5 bases at V and 12 bases at J, with 23 bases between. CDR3 sequence reads: CASSTDEPTRGWQFF. CDR3 nucleotides: TGTGCCAGCAGTACGGACGAACCGACACGAGGATGGCAGTTCTTC.

This rearrangement joins TRBV9 to TRBJ1-2, with unresolved D. Germline loops: CDR1 SGDLS, CDR2 YYNGEE. The CDR3 totals 17 residues. V dropped 0 bases and J dropped 4 bases, with 19 bases sitting between them. This chain's CDR3 is CASSVVDAVGVFYGYTF. The CDR3, as DNA: TGTGCCAGCAGCGTAGTCGACGCGGTCGGGGTTTTCTATGGCTACACCTTC.

The rearrangement links TRBV12-5 to TRBJ1-6; 9 bases match TRBD1. The ends lost 6 bases at V and 10 bases at J; junction bases unmatched: 4. Germline values: CDR1 LGHNT, CDR2 FRNRAP. The CDR3 contains 13 residues. The CDR3 reads CASGADRGSPLHF. The CDR3 DNA reads TGTGCTAGTGGGGCGGACAGGGGATCACCCCTCCACTTT. Full variable domain (outside the CDR3, taken from reference TRBV12-5 and TRBJ1-6): DARVTQTPRHKVTEMGQEVTMRCQPILGHNTVFWYRQTMMQGLELLAYFRNRAPLDDSGMPKDRFSAEMPDATLATLKIQPSEPRDSAVYFCASGADRGSPLHFGNGTRLTVT.

The rearrangement uses TRBV19 and TRBJ2-3; the match to TRBD2 covers 12 bases. CDR3 length: 18 amino acids. After removal of 1 base from V and 1 base from J, the junction contained 6 bases not matched to a gene. Germline V gene data show CDR1 as LNHDA and CDR2 as SQIVND (reference sequence). CDR3 sequence: CASSIGLAGGPGTDTQYF. In DNA, the CDR3 is TGTGCCAGTAGTATAGGGCTAGCGGGAGGGCCCGGCACAGATACGCAGTATTTT.

This clone was counted once. This chain's CDR3 is CASSLAGTTDTQYF. The CDR3 region has the DNA TGTGCCAGCAGCTTAGCGGGAACTACAGATACGCAGTATTTT. The chain has TRBV7-8 and TRBJ2-3; D call uncertain. V gave up 0 bases and J gave up 3 bases, with 7 bases separating them. Germline V CDR1 and CDR2: SGHVS, FQNEAQ. The CDR3 runs 14 residues.